This T cell receptor beta chain stems from a study of T cells in Graves' hyperthyroidism and ophthalmopathy (dated by TCRdb to between 2017 and 2020). Some background on the complete study: Peripheral blood was sampled at the time of initial diagnosis, prior to any treatment. To identify distinguishing TCR V-J signatures, a discovery cohort of some 99 patients was used, comprising 43 with Graves' ophthalmopathy and around 60 with stable Graves' hyperthyroidism. Once sampling was done, hyperthyroidism patients were given methimazole at a starting dose of 30 mg daily, whereas ophthalmopathy patients were given high-dose intravenous methylprednisolone. The approximately 95 discovery patients were divided at random into training and test sets in a 7:3 ratio. An independent validation cohort of 18 to 20 hyperthyroidism patients and 17 patients who later progressed to ophthalmopathy tested prospective prediction of ophthalmopathy. TCR Vbeta CDR3 sequencing of 135 peripheral blood samples (approximately 44 ophthalmopathy, 75 to 80 hyperthyroidism and roughly 17 progressor patients) is reported in the paper. In addition, the study compared T-cell repertoires in thyroid tissue and in blood from six Graves' hyperthyroidism patients. Points the paper makes about the study in general: During validation, the model predicted progression to ophthalmopathy a median of about 5.9 months ahead of onset, with almost 71% sensitivity and about 72% specificity. A model built on a 13 V-J signature distinguished ophthalmopathy from stable hyperthyroidism, reaching 87.88% sensitivity and under 84% specificity in cross-validation and 80%/75% in testing. No statistical method was used to set the sample size in advance, and investigators knew the group allocation. Blood samples also contained most of the expanded thyroid clonotypes (frequency above 0.001), which suggests that blood repertoires may reflect thyroid immune responses.

The TCR beta CDR3 regions were amplified from the RNA transcripts. A first-round RT-PCR of the TCR CDR3 used the HTBI primer set with the Qiagen OneStep RT-PCR kit. A second multiplex PCR round built the libraries, followed by size selection and purification. Sequencing of the libraries was done on an Illumina HiSeq2000 using paired-end 100 bp reads. Regarding the original processing steps: SOAPnuke was used to process the raw data, throwing out any read that contained adapters or uncalled bases, had a mean Phred below 15, or lacked an exact constant-primer or identifier match. COPE v1.2.5 was used to merge the high-quality paired reads, and each unique nucleotide sequence was defined as a clonotype. Clonotypes were aligned to IMGT TRBV, TRBD and TRBJ reference segments using MiTCR v1.1. The analysis was restricted to V-J combinations with a frequency above 0.0001, which together covered around 99% of the repertoires. A TCS score was defined as the ratio of F50 (clonal expansion) to E x V (chaos), with BLOSUM62-based TCRdist applied between CDR3 peptides within each V-J. Welch's t-statistics and random forest reduced fewer than 600 V-J features to roughly 13, which were used in a naive Bayes classifier (R e1071). TCRdb handled the public reads itself, with Q25 trimming in fastp and clone calling in MiXCR, and kept productive beta chains. When rows share a CDR3 protein, they turn into one entry using the most common DNA and genes. The V and J calls were not made by the authors but by TCRdb's processing. The sample table records fewer than 550,000 distinct CDR3 sequences; approximately 14% of these occur just once. The ten largest make up about 14% of the sample.

Comment on this clonotype: Its antigen is not yet known. No clone much larger than this one lies a single base away; base qualities are absent.

CDR1 is given as DFQATT and CDR2 as SNEGSKA, both from the germline V gene (reference sequence). Germline trimming: 0 bases from V, 5 bases from J; junction bases outside gene matches: 17. The CDR3 contains 18 residues, cysteine and phenylalanine counted. This entry keeps only the CDR3 DNA: 54 bases, framed from base 1. Graves' hyperthyroidism was defined as stable when no progression to ophthalmopathy occurred over 18 months of follow-up. Hyperthyroidism patients were aged 18 to 65 years and newly diagnosed, with disease duration of less than 2 months. Exclusion was applied to patients with uncontrolled infections, other autoimmune diseases, pregnancy or lactation. Diagnoses were based on clinical symptoms, serum thyroxine and TRAb, thyroid ultrasound and orbital computed tomography. PBMCs were isolated from about 9.1 ml of fresh peripheral blood by Ficoll-Paque density gradient centrifugation. Total RNA was extracted using Trizol reagent, and RNA quality was assessed on an Agilent 2100 Bioanalyzer.

The V and J segments used are TRBV20-1 and TRBJ2-5; TRBD1 aligns with 8 central bases. Sequencing was carried out using blood. The TCR was taken from a woman aged 18-30 years with Graves' hyperthyroidism. CDR3 reads: CSARDRIAAQGATETQYF. The bases read TGCAGTGCTAGAGATCGAATTGCGGCTCAGGGGGCGACGGAGACCCAGTACTTC.